This T cell receptor (beta chain) was found in a study of T cell responses to AZD1222 COVID-19 vaccine (dated by TCRdb to the early 2020s). A note on the overall study: Because spike-specific TCR depth and breadth did not differ between the two schedules, AZD1222 recipients who got a second dose at roughly 4 weeks were pooled with those who got a second dose at roughly 12 weeks. Trial participants were enrolled into age subgroups of 18-55, 56-69 and 70-plus years, which contained approximately 150, 28 and 58 TCR-sequenced participants, respectively. TCR sequencing was performed for some 250 trial participants, of whom about 200 were given two doses of AZD1222 and approximately 26 were given two doses of MenACWY control vaccine. Paper-wide results and their limitations: Participants were mostly white British, with more females than males. The authors suggested clonal diversity may have been underestimated. CD4 TCRs associated with the vaccine covered the entire spike protein, and the dominant responses were in regions 160-218 and 743-854. Nearly half of unique spike-specific TCRs reportedly recognized epitopes outside regions mutated in the B.1.351 and B.1.1.7 variants. Conclusions about previously exposed vaccinees are limited, since just a handful of AZD1222 recipients were seropositive for SARS-CoV-2 at baseline. After two AZD1222 doses, spike-specific TCR breadth and depth were significantly higher than at day 0 and than in MenACWY recipients. In the small 56-69-year group, the increase in depth fell short of significance, most likely because of low power. No day 14 peak-response samples were available, so repertoires were characterized only after the peak T cell response.

The CDR3 regions of human TCRbeta chains were analyzed by immunosequencing. Concerning the study's data processing: Repertoire TCRs were matched against a reference library of SARS-CoV-2-specific TCRs generated with the MIRA antigen-specificity platform. Breadth was defined as the fraction of unique TCRs that were SARS-CoV-2-associated, and depth was defined as the fraction of total T cells that were SARS-CoV-2-associated. Each spike-specific TCR was assigned to its reactive spike region and to a CD4 or CD8 class using the MIRA data. Log10-transformed breadth and depth values were compared by one-way ANOVA with Sidak's multiple comparisons tests. TCRdb retrieved this table from immuneACCESS and kept in-frame rearrangements only. Not all clones are present; in checked studies, unresolved V genes account for under half, and no reason is known for the remainder. That table is the source of V, J and clone size, and D and trimming were worked out from the DNA. The sample yields 65,000 to 100,000 clones; about 84% were counted once. Approximately 22% of the sample lies in the top ten.

Interpreted using the paper, the time point label stands for: baseline before first vaccination. Samples from vaccinated people were obtained from the UK trials COV001 and COV002, which included a single-blind randomized controlled phase 2/3 trial of AZD1222 (ChAdOx1 nCoV-19) in healthy adults. For TCRbeta chain sequencing, PBMC samples were collected from trial participants at day 0 and at day 28 after the second dose. Comment on this clone: No antigen is known for it. Base qualities are missing; no much larger clone stands one base away.

As encoded in the germline V gene, CDR1 is KGHSY while CDR2 is FQNENV. Between the V and J ends, shortened by 4 bases and 3 bases respectively, the junction contains 12 bases. The cysteine opens and the phenylalanine closes a CDR3 of 14 amino acids. Only the CDR3 region is kept as DNA, spanning 42 bases read in frame from base 1. The clonotype comes from an adult in good health. Recombination linked TRBV16 to TRBJ1-1; the D segment cannot be called with confidence. The input for sequencing was peripheral blood, taken on day 0 of AZD1222 vaccination. The CDR3 reads as follows: CASSPSGWDTEAFF. The DNA sequence is as follows: TGTGCCAGCAGCCCTTCGGGCTGGGACACTGAAGCTTTCTTT.